These 14 T cell receptor beta chains originate from one sample sequenced in a study of blood T cell repertoires in COVID-19. The repertoire was sequenced with immunoSEQ multiplex PCR; TCRdb's copy has only in-frame clones and lacks some. There are some 170,000 clones in the sample; roughly 90% occur only once, and 1% to 1.5% lies in the top ten. The specimen sequenced was PBMCs or T cells enriched from blood (not recorded which). The receptors shown here come from a human donor with acute COVID-19. The donor label of this sample is uncertain.

CDR3 DNA: TGTGCCAGCAGCCCGCAAAATGACAAGAACGGGGAGCTGTTTTTT. The encoded protein is CASSPQNDKNGELFF. The chain combines TRBV5-4 with TRBJ2-2, with D unclear. The CDR3 extends over 15 amino acids. Trimming took off 4 bases at V and 7 bases at J, with 17 bases between the two ends. CDR1 and CDR2 (germline): SGHNT, YYREEE (reference sequence).

The rearrangement uses TRBV11-3 and TRBJ2-3; TRBD2 might be the D (6 bases). Germline V gives CDR1 SGHNT, CDR2 YENEEA. V lost 5 bases and J 10 bases, leaving 13 bases between the germline ends. The CDR3 loop spans 12 amino acids. The CDR3 is CASSPRGEAQYF. As DNA, the CDR3 is TGTGCCAGCAGCCCGCGGGGCGAGGCGCAGTATTTT.

The chain carries TRBV7-3 and TRBJ2-6; 10 bases match TRBD1. CDR3 length equals 17 residues. The V segment lost 3 bases and the J segment 3 bases; nucleotides outside the gene matches: 5. Germline assignment: CDR1 SGHTA and CDR2 FQGTGA. CDR3 loop: CASSFVGTGVGANVLTF. The CDR3 region has the DNA TGTGCCAGCAGCTTTGTCGGGACAGGGGTTGGGGCCAACGTCCTGACTTTC. Supplemented by reference TRBV7-3 and TRBJ2-6, the full variable domain reads GAGVSQTPSNKVTEKGKYVELRCDPISGHTALYWYRQSLGQGPEFLIYFQGTGAADDSGLPNDRFFAVRPEGSVSTLKIQRTERGDSAVYLCASSFVGTGVGANVLTFGAGSRLTVL.

On this clone: The same CDR3 is also encoded by other DNA sequences in this sample. This rearrangement joins TRBV19 to TRBJ2-5, with D perhaps TRBD1 (6 bases). The CDR3 has 14 amino acids. Germline V gene data show CDR1 as LNHDA and CDR2 as SQIVND (reference sequence). V was trimmed by 1 base and J by 5 bases, leaving 11 bases between them. The CDR3 spells CASSIVQGLETQYF. The CDR3 nucleotides are TGTGCCAGTAGTATAGTGCAGGGGTTGGAGACCCAGTACTTC.

This clone came up once. CDR3 amino acids: CAISESQTLHGYTF. The CDR3 DNA sequence: TGTGCCATCAGTGAGTCTCAGACTTTACATGGCTACACCTTC. The chain joins TRBV10-3 to TRBJ1-2; D remains unclear. Deletions cut 0 bases from V and 6 bases from J, with 11 bases between. This CDR3 is 14 amino acids long. CDR1 and CDR2 from the germline V gene are ENHRY and SYGVKD.

V gene TRBV12-3 or TRBV12-4 combines with J gene TRBJ2-2; the D gene is possibly TRBD2 (6 bases). Trimming removed 11 bases at V and 6 bases at J, with 16 bases between. This CDR3 has 13 amino acids. CDR3 nucleotide sequence: TGTGCCGGGGCCGGGGGTTCCTCCGGGGAGCTGTTTTTT. Amino acid sequence: CAGAGGSSGELFF.

V and J are TRBV2 and TRBJ1-4, with 7 nucleotides matching TRBD1. The germline V gene encodes CDR1 SNHLY and CDR2 FYNNEI. V trimming: 4 bases; J trimming: 10 bases; junction bases outside the gene matches: 6. This CDR3 has 13 residues. CDR3 loop: CASSGADRRKLFF. CDR3 nucleotide sequence: TGTGCCAGCAGTGGAGCGGACAGGAGAAAACTGTTTTTT.

This CDR3 reads CASSQEGLAGGRSSYNEQFF. CDR3 bases: TGCGCCAGCAGCCAAGAAGGTCTAGCGGGGGGCCGGAGCTCCTACAATGAGCAGTTCTTC. The chain is built from TRBV4-1 and TRBJ2-1; TRBD2 aligns across 11 bases. Germline V CDR1 and CDR2: MGHRA, YSYEKL. After removal of 0 bases from V and 0 bases from J, the junction contained 10 bases not matched to a gene. There are 20 residues in the CDR3.

J is TRBJ2-3 and V is TRBV5-1, with 11 bases matching TRBD2. From germline, CDR1 is SGHRS and CDR2 YFSETQ. V was clipped by 4 bases and J by 4 bases; unmatched bases: 5. This CDR3 comprises 15 residues. The CDR3 protein is CASSLSGGAPDTQYF. The CDR3 nucleotides are TGCGCCAGCAGCCTTAGCGGGGGGGCCCCAGATACGCAGTATTTT.

This chain connects TRBV2 to TRBJ2-2; 7 positions match TRBD1. Trimming at V came to 5 bases and at J to 0 bases, leaving 3 bases not matched to a gene. The germline CDR1 and CDR2 sequences are SNHLY and FYNNEI. There are 15 residues in the CDR3. CDR3 bases: TGTGCCAGCAGTCCCGGGACAGCGAACACCGGGGAGCTGTTTTTT. As protein: CASSPGTANTGELFF.

The V gene is TRBV9, the J gene TRBJ1-2, with TRBD1 as a possible D gene (6 bases). Trimming removed 4 bases from V and 5 bases from J, with 15 bases in between. The CDR3 loop spans 14 amino acids. In germline, CDR1 is SGDLS, CDR2 YYNGEE. CDR3 sequence reads: CASSTEGQKYGYTF. CDR3 DNA sequence: TGTGCCAGCAGCACTGAAGGACAGAAGTATGGCTACACCTTC.

V usage is TRBV5-1 and J usage is TRBJ1-1; D perhaps matches TRBD1 (5 bases). The CDR3 is made up of 17 amino acids. V was shortened by 0 bases and J by 2 bases, with 17 bases between the two germline ends. CDR1 is SGHRS and CDR2 is YFSETQ in the germline V gene. CDR3 residues: CASSLVRGSGGNTEAFF. The CDR3 nucleotides are TGCGCCAGCAGCTTGGTCAGAGGGTCCGGGGGAAACACTGAAGCTTTCTTT.

The chain couples TRBV28 to TRBJ1-1; D ambiguous. The CDR3 covers 13 residues. V was clipped by 2 bases and J by 0 bases, with 4 bases between them. Germline V gives CDR1 MDHEN, CDR2 SYDVKM. Here the CDR3 DNA reads TGTGCCAGCAGTTTACGGGTGAACACTGAAGCTTTCTTT. Its translation: CASSLRVNTEAFF.

The chain couples TRBV6-5 to TRBJ1-4; TRBD1 matches 7 bases. The trim removed 5 bases at V and 4 bases at J, leaving 7 bases unmatched. Looked up from germline, CDR1 is MNHEY and CDR2 is SVGAGI. The CDR3 has 15 amino acids. The chain's CDR3 is CASSPRRGRNEKLFF. CDR3 in DNA: TGTGCCAGCAGTCCCAGGAGGGGGCGTAATGAAAAACTGTTTTTT.